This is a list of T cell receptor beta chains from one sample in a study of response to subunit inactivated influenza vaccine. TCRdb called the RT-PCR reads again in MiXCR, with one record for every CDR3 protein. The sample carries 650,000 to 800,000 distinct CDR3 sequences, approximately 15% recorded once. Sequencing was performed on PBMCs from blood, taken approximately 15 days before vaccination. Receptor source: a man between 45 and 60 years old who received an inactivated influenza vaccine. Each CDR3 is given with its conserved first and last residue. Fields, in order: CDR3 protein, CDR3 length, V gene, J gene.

CSAFAGTSGGARFF,14,TRBV20-1,TRBJ2-1
CSARPGTEDSPLHF,14,TRBV20-1,TRBJ1-6
CASSPIAANTEAFF,14,TRBV27,TRBJ1-1
CASSQDQAVSREQYF,15,TRBV4-2,TRBJ2-7
CASSEASLGGRSYEQYF,17,TRBV6-1,TRBJ2-7
CASSLGRISGANVLTF,16,TRBV5-4,TRBJ2-6
CSKPGGGSTDTQYF,14,TRBV20-1,TRBJ2-3
CSASLQGYYNEQFF,14,TRBV20-1,TRBJ2-1
CASSQGPQGVNYEQYF,16,TRBV4-1,TRBJ2-7
CSVGGQPNQPQHF,13,TRBV29-1,TRBJ1-5
CASSAWMNTEAFF,13,TRBV12-3/TRBV12-4,TRBJ1-1
CASSAIIYQETQYF,14,TRBV7-8,TRBJ2-5
CSVEGLSYEQYF,12,TRBV29-1,TRBJ2-7
CASSRAQENNEQFF,14,TRBV18,TRBJ2-1
CASSLDRETQYF,12,TRBV5-1,TRBJ2-5
CASSQGARGYGYTF,14,TRBV3-1,TRBJ1-2
CATSRGVETQYF,12,TRBV15,TRBJ2-5
CASTLLTGGADTQYF,15,TRBV7-8,TRBJ2-3
CSARSPREGMDNSPLHF,17,TRBV20-1,TRBJ1-6
CASSWTSGRSDTHYF,15,TRBV12-3/TRBV12-4,TRBJ2-3
CASRGRGRDTGELFF,15,TRBV7-2,TRBJ2-2
CASSGNRGRRPYEQYF,16,TRBV2,TRBJ2-7
CASSLAKNIQYF,12,TRBV7-2,TRBJ2-4
CASSLDGGFYEQYF,14,TRBV5-1,TRBJ2-7
CASSYSTRSPDMSEQYF,17,TRBV6-2/TRBV6-3,TRBJ2-7
CASSLVGLAEFTDTQYF,17,TRBV5-1,TRBJ2-3
CASSFQEGWGTGELFF,16,TRBV12-3/TRBV12-4,TRBJ2-2
CASSLGENNEQFF,13,TRBV5-1,TRBJ2-1
CASSLGAGGLQETQYF,16,TRBV11-2,TRBJ2-5
CSVALSLLNTGELFF,15,TRBV29-1,TRBJ2-2
CASSDREFYSPLHF,14,TRBV7-9,TRBJ1-6
CASSYIGPAVIYSNQPQHF,19,TRBV6-2/TRBV6-3,TRBJ1-5
CASSFALIAGGLDEQFF,17,TRBV7-2,TRBJ2-1
CASSPTGHSYEQYF,14,TRBV7-8,TRBJ2-7